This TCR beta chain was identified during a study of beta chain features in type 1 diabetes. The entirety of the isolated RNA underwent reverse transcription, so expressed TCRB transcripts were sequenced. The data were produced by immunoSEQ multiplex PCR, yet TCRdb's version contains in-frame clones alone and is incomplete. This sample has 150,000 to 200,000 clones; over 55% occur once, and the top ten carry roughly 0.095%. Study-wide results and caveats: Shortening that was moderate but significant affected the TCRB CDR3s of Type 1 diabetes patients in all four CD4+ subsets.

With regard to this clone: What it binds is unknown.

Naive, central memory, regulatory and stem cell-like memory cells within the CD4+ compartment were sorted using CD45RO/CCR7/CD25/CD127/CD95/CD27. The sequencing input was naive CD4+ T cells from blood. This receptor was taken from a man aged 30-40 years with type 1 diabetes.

The CDR3 reads CASSEMAGGNQPQHF. The DNA of the CDR3 is TGTGCCAGCAGTGAAATGGCAGGGGGCAATCAGCCCCAGCATTTT. The chain links TRBV6-4 to TRBJ1-5, with D possibly TRBD1 on 6 matching bases. The V end was cut by 3 bases, the J end by 2 bases, with 11 bases between. This CDR3 comprises 15 residues. Looked up from germline, CDR1 is MRHNA and CDR2 is SNTAGT.